The T cell receptor beta chain described here comes from a study of blood T cell repertoires in COVID-19. About the research overall: Donors in the United States, Italy and Spain gave samples during acute or convalescent COVID-19.

Per germline, CDR1 SGHTA and CDR2 FQGNSA. V was clipped by 5 bases and J by 10 bases, with 21 bases between them. This CDR3 is built from 15 residues. Using immunoSEQ multiplex PCR, the repertoire was profiled, and TCRdb retains in-frame clones only, with some absent. The sample includes about 210,000 clones, about nine tenths of them seen just once. The chain combines TRBV7-2 with TRBJ2-1, with D tentatively TRBD2 (6 bases). The sequenced sample was peripheral blood. The TCR sequence derives from a man aged 40-49 years with acute or convalescent COVID-19. The CDR3 DNA sequence: TGTGCCAGCAGCCCCCAGACCGGGAATAGCGGCGAGCAGTTCTTC. This encodes CASSPQTGNSGEQFF.